The sequence of this T cell receptor beta chain was determined in a study of cytomegalovirus exposure and HLA in healthy donors. Points from the study as a whole: Specific recognition of CMV antigens was confirmed in vitro for three chains (all CMV-associated).

V was shortened by 4 bases and J by 7 bases, with 17 bases between the two germline ends. This CDR3 spans 16 amino acids. Looked up from germline, CDR1 is SGHAT and CDR2 is FQNNGV. Worth noting for this clone: What it binds is not known.

60 Vbeta and 13 Jbeta primers were used in PCR. Produced via immunoSEQ multiplex PCR; TCRdb's table is partial and in-frame only. The repertoire has approximately 140,000 clones, more than 60% of them found once; the top ten carry roughly 1.6%. Material: PBMCs. This TCR came from a female donor in good health and CMV-seronegative. The genes are TRBV11-2 and TRBJ1-6; D is possibly TRBD1 (5 bases). The CDR3 nucleotides read TGTGCCAGCAGCTCACCCAGGCAGGGTCGGAATTCACCCCTCCACTTT. Translation: CASSSPRQGRNSPLHF.